This TCR beta chain was sequenced for a study of T cells after yellow fever vaccination. General study points: A large majority of primary-vaccination clones showed up again after the booster (just under 97% CD4, approximately 90% CD8).

As regards this clonotype: Its antigen remains unknown.

TCRdb re-called the 5' RACE reads with MiXCR, one entry per CDR3 protein. This table has fewer than 400,000 distinct CDR3 sequences, under 7.5% appearing once. V lost 6 bases, J lost 2 bases, and 10 bases stayed unmatched. The CDR3 consists of 16 residues. Germline CDR1 and CDR2: KGHSH and LQKENI. This chain connects TRBV18 to TRBJ2-3, with TRBD1 matching over 8 bases. The sequence was obtained from a man aged 25-45 years who received the YFV17D yellow fever vaccine. This specimen was PBMCs, taken 5 days after the yellow fever booster vaccination. CDR3 sequence (DNA): TGTGCCAGCTCCCCTCAGATGACAGGGGCCACAGATACGCAGTATTTT. This codes for CASSPQMTGATDTQYF.